Sequencing of this T cell receptor (beta chain) was carried out in a study of identical twins. CDR3 size: 16 residues. Germline V gene sequence: CDR1 MNHNS, CDR2 SASEGT. V was clipped by 6 bases and J by 2 bases, with 17 bases between them. TCRdb redid the calling of the 5' RACE reads with MiXCR, one entry per CDR3 protein. The sample shows 700,000 or so distinct CDR3 sequences, over 20% of them seen only once. A further study also used this sample, focusing on T cells expressing NK-cell markers.

V and J are TRBV6-1 and TRBJ2-1, with D maybe TRBD1 (5 bases). Sequenced sample: PBMCs. This TCR came from a woman aged 18-29 years in good health. The CDR3 loop reads CASSANRRGTYNEQFF. The DNA of the CDR3 is TGTGCCAGCAGCGCCAACCGAAGGGGCACCTACAATGAGCAGTTCTTC.